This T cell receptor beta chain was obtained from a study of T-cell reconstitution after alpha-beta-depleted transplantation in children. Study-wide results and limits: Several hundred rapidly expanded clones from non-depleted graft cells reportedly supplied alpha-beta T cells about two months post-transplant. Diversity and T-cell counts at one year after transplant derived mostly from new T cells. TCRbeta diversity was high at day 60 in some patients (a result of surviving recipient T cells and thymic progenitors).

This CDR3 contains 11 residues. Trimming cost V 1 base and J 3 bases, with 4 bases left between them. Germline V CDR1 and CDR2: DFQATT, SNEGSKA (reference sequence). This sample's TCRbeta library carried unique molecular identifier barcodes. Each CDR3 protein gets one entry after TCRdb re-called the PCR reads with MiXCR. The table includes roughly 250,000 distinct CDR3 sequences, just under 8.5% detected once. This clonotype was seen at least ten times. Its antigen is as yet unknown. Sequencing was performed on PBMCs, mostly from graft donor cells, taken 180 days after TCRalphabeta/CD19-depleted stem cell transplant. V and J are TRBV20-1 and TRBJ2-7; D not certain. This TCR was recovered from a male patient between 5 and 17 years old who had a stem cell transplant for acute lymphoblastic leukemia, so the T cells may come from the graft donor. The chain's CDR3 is CSARAVYEQYF. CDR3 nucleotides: TGCAGTGCTAGAGCGGTCTACGAGCAGTACTTC.